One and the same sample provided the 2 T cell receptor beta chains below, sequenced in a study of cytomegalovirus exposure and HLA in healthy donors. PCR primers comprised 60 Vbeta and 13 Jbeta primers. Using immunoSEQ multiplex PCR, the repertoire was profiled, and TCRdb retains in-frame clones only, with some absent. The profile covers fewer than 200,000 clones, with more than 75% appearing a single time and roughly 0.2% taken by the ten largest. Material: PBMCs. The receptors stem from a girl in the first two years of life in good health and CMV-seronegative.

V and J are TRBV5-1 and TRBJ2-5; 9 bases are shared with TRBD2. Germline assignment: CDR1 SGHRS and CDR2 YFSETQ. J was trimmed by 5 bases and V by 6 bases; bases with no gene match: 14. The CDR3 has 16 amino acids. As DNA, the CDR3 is TGCGCCAGCAACTGGGGGTGGCGGGGGGGCTTGGAGACCCAGTACTTC. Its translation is CASNWGWRGGLETQYF. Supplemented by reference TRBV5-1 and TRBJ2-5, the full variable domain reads KAGVTQTPRYLIKTRGQQVTLSCSPISGHRSVSWYQQTPGQGLQFLFEYFSETQRNKGNFPGRFSGRQFSNSRSEMNVSTLELGDSALYLCASNWGWRGGLETQYFGPGTRLLVL.

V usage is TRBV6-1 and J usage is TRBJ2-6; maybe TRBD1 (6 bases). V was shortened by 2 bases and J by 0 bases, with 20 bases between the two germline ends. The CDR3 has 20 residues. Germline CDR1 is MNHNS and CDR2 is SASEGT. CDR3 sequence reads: CASSESVWTAKSSGANVLTF. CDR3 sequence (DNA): TGTGCCAGCAGTGAATCGGTCTGGACAGCAAAGAGCTCTGGGGCCAACGTCCTGACTTTC.